The text below deals with one TCR beta chain. Its specificity is not known. In germline, CDR1 is SNHLY, CDR2 FYNNEI. V shed 10 bases and J 4 bases; nucleotides not matched to a gene: 11. The CDR3 length is 14 residues. The sample originates from a study of T cell responses to AZD1222 COVID-19 vaccine. Generated by immunoSEQ multiplex PCR, the TCRdb table keeps only in-frame clones and is missing some. The profile shows 35,000 to 50,000 clones, 70% to 90% of them singletons. The study's findings and limits: White British people made up most donors, females outnumbered males, and clonal diversity was possibly underestimated.

This chain links TRBV2 with TRBJ2-3, with 7 bases matching TRBD1. The receptor comes from an adult who received the AZD1222 COVID-19 vaccine. The specimen comprised peripheral blood, sampled 28 days after the second AZD1222 dose. The CDR3 DNA sequence: TGTGCCACCTCGCCGAGACAGGGAGCAGATACGCAGTATTTT. It is translated as CATSPRQGADTQYF.